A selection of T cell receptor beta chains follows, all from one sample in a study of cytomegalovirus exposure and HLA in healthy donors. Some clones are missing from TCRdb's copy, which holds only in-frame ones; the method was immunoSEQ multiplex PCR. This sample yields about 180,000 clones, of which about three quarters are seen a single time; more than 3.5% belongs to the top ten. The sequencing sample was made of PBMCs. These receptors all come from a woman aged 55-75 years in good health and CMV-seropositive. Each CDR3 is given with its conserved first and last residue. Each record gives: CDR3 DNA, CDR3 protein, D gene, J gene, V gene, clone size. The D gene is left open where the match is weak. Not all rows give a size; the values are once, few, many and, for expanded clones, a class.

TGTGCCTGGAGTGTAAAGCAGGGTAATGAAAAACTGTTTTTT,CAWSVKQGNEKLFF,NA,TRBJ1-4,TRBV30,NA
TGTGCCAGCAGCCACCTTTCCGGGACTAGCGGACGCCTCACAGATACGCAGTATTTT,CASSHLSGTSGRLTDTQYF,TRBD2,TRBJ2-3,TRBV27,NA
TGCGCCAGCAGCACAAACGGACAGGGTGGCGACGAGCAGTACTTC,CASSTNGQGGDEQYF,TRBD1,TRBJ2-7,TRBV5-1,few
TGTGCCAGCAGCCGGGACACGTACAATGAGCAGTTCTTC,CASSRDTYNEQFF,NA,TRBJ2-1,TRBV6-5,once
TGTGCCTGGATAAGGAGGGACAGGGGGCCGCCGACCCAGTACTTC,CAWIRRDRGPPTQYF,TRBD1,TRBJ2-5,TRBV30,NA
TGTGCCAGTAGTATTTGGGGGACAGGAGGGTACGAGCAGTACTTC,CASSIWGTGGYEQYF,TRBD1,TRBJ2-7,TRBV19,NA
TGTGCCTGGAGACCACGTACTAGCGGTTGGACAGATACGCAGTATTTT,CAWRPRTSGWTDTQYF,TRBD2,TRBJ2-3,TRBV30,NA
TGTGCCAGCAGCTCCGGACAGGGGGTTAATCAGCCCCAGCATTTT,CASSSGQGVNQPQHF,TRBD1,TRBJ1-5,TRBV5-5,NA
TGTGCCAGTACTCCAGGGGCCCAGCCGTCGGGGCAGTATTTT,CASTPGAQPSGQYF,NA,TRBJ2-3,TRBV19,NA
TGTGCCAGCAGACGAACAGGGACTAATGAAAAACTGTTTTTT,CASRRTGTNEKLFF,NA,TRBJ1-4,TRBV6-1,NA
TGTGCCAGCAGCACGCGGCGGCCTGCCTACGAGCAGTACTTC,CASSTRRPAYEQYF,NA,TRBJ2-7,TRBV21-1,NA
TGTGCCAGCCGAGGCCGTACAGGGTATGGGGAAACCAAAAACAGTCAGTACTTC,CASRGRTGYGETKNSQYF,NA,TRBJ2-4,TRBV2,NA
TGTGCCAGCAGCTTACTAGGGGGCGGGGAGCTGTTTTTT,CASSLLGGGELFF,NA,TRBJ2-2,TRBV11-2,NA
TGTGCCAGCAGTTCCATAGCGGGACCTAGCACAGATACGCAGTATTTT,CASSSIAGPSTDTQYF,TRBD2,TRBJ2-3,TRBV28,NA
TGTGCCATCAGTGGGATAGCGGGAGCAGCAGATACGCAGTATTTT,CAISGIAGAADTQYF,TRBD2,TRBJ2-3,TRBV10-3,once
TGTGCCAGCCGACAGGGGATTCAGGCTTTCTTT,CASRQGIQAFF,TRBD1,TRBJ1-1,TRBV6-6,NA
TGTGCCAGCAGACCCGGTTCATCGAGCTCCTACGAGCAGTACTTC,CASRPGSSSSYEQYF,NA,TRBJ2-7,TRBV6-5,few
TGTGCCAGCAGCGGGACTAGCGGCAGTACCTACGAGCAGTACTTC,CASSGTSGSTYEQYF,TRBD2,TRBJ2-7,TRBV9,NA
TGTGCCATCGGCGACAGGAGCTCCTACGAGCAGTACTTC,CAIGDRSSYEQYF,NA,TRBJ2-7,TRBV10-3,once
TGTGCCAGTAGTATTGGGGACTCCGTGCAAGAGACCCAGTACTTC,CASSIGDSVQETQYF,NA,TRBJ2-5,TRBV19,NA
TGTGCCAGCAGTGGAGGGGAGACCCAGTACTTC,CASSGGETQYF,NA,TRBJ2-5,TRBV6-1,NA
TGTGCCAGCAGCCGACAGTCAACTAATGAAAAACTGTTTTTT,CASSRQSTNEKLFF,NA,TRBJ1-4,TRBV27,few
TGTGCCAGCAGCCAAATGGCTAGCGGAACCTACGAGCAGTACTTC,CASSQMASGTYEQYF,TRBD2,TRBJ2-7,TRBV4-2,NA
TGTGCCAGCAGTCCCCAGGGGCAGTGGGGTGGCTACACCTTC,CASSPQGQWGGYTF,NA,TRBJ1-2,TRBV6-5,NA
TGTGCCAGCAGTTCAGGGGTTACTGAAGCTTTCTTT,CASSSGVTEAFF,NA,TRBJ1-1,TRBV28,NA
TGTGCCAGCTCGTGGAGACCTAATGAAAAACTGTTTTTT,CASSWRPNEKLFF,NA,TRBJ1-4,TRBV2,NA
TGTGCCAGTAAGAAGAGAAACAATTCACCCCTCCACTTT,CASKKRNNSPLHF,NA,TRBJ1-6,TRBV19,NA
TGCGCCCGATCCGGGACATCGGATACGCAGTATTTT,CARSGTSDTQYF,NA,TRBJ2-3,TRBV4-3,NA
TGTGCCAGCAGTTCCTTCAGGGGTGCAGATACGCAGTATTTT,CASSSFRGADTQYF,NA,TRBJ2-3,TRBV6-5,NA
TGTGCCAGCAGCTTGGGACACGAGAGGGAGCAGTACTTC,CASSLGHEREQYF,NA,TRBJ2-7,TRBV7-3,NA
TGTGCCAAACAGGTCTATGTGGGCTACACCTTC,CAKQVYVGYTF,NA,TRBJ1-2,TRBV2,NA
TGCGCCAGCAGCTTGGAAGCTACCGGGACTAGCTACGAGCAGTACTTC,CASSLEATGTSYEQYF,TRBD2,TRBJ2-7,TRBV5-1,NA
TGTGCCAGCAGCTTGGGGACAGGCGAGACGGCTTTCTTT,CASSLGTGETAFF,TRBD1,TRBJ1-1,TRBV5-4,NA
TGTGCCATTAGTCAGGGGGGAGATGGAGAGCAGTACTTC,CAISQGGDGEQYF,NA,TRBJ2-7,TRBV6-1,NA
TGTGCCAGCAGCTCACGGACAGCTTCCTACAATGAGCAGTTCTTC,CASSSRTASYNEQFF,NA,TRBJ2-1,TRBV7-8,once
TGTGCCTGGAGCCCTACTAGCACAGATACGCAGTATTTT,CAWSPTSTDTQYF,NA,TRBJ2-3,TRBV30,NA
TGTGCCAGCAGCTTCGTCGCGACAGGGGGTAATGAAAAACTGTTTTTT,CASSFVATGGNEKLFF,TRBD1,TRBJ1-4,TRBV11-2,NA
TGTGCCAGCAGCTGGGACAGGGCTTACGAGCAGTACTTC,CASSWDRAYEQYF,TRBD1,TRBJ2-7,TRBV5-4,NA
TGTGCCAGCAGACCTAGACAGGGGCAACTCAATCAGCCCCAGCATTTT,CASRPRQGQLNQPQHF,TRBD1,TRBJ1-5,TRBV6-6,NA
TGTGCCAGCAGTGTCGGGAGCGATAACAAAAACATTCAGTACTTC,CASSVGSDNKNIQYF,NA,TRBJ2-4,TRBV2,NA
TGTGCCAGCAGACAGGGGTTCACAGATACGCAGTATTTT,CASRQGFTDTQYF,TRBD1,TRBJ2-3,TRBV2,NA
TGTGCCAGCAGCTCCCGGGGGGGATGGAGTAACTACGAGCAGTACTTC,CASSSRGGWSNYEQYF,TRBD2,TRBJ2-7,TRBV7-9,NA
TGTGCCAGCAGCCGAACAGCGGGAGGCGGAGATACGCAGTATTTT,CASSRTAGGGDTQYF,TRBD2,TRBJ2-3,TRBV6-6,NA
TGTGCCATCAGTGGGTCGAGACTCGGGGAGCAGTTCTTC,CAISGSRLGEQFF,NA,TRBJ2-1,TRBV10-3,NA
TGTGCCATCAGGCGAGGAGGGGAGGCCTACGAGCAGTACTTC,CAIRRGGEAYEQYF,NA,TRBJ2-7,TRBV10-3,NA
TGTGCCAGCACCGGGGGGGCTTTGAACACCGGGGAGCTGTTTTTT,CASTGGALNTGELFF,TRBD2,TRBJ2-2,TRBV2,NA
TGCGCCAGCAGTGAACAGGGTTTGAACACTGAAGCTTTCTTT,CASSEQGLNTEAFF,NA,TRBJ1-1,TRBV5-1,NA
TGTGCCAGCAGCTTAGCGCCGAACAGTCAAGAGACCCAGTACTTC,CASSLAPNSQETQYF,NA,TRBJ2-5,TRBV7-6,NA
TGTGCCTCTGGGTCTTCGGACAGGCATGTTGAAGCTTTCTTT,CASGSSDRHVEAFF,TRBD1,TRBJ1-1,TRBV10-3,NA
TGCGCCAGCAGCTTGGATAATAGCGGGAGGACAGATACGCAGTATTTT,CASSLDNSGRTDTQYF,TRBD2,TRBJ2-3,TRBV5-1,NA
TGTGCCTGGAGTGTGGGCAGGGAAAACATTCAGTACTTC,CAWSVGRENIQYF,NA,TRBJ2-4,TRBV30,NA
TGTGCCTGGAGTCCCCCTGACAGCTCTGGAAACACCATATATTTT,CAWSPPDSSGNTIYF,NA,TRBJ1-3,TRBV30,few
TGTGCCAGCAGCCCTATAGCGGGACTAAACACCGGGGAGCTGTTTTTT,CASSPIAGLNTGELFF,TRBD2,TRBJ2-2,TRBV7-3,NA
TGTGCCAGTAGTTTGGGACAGGGAGGCACAGATACGCAGTATTTT,CASSLGQGGTDTQYF,TRBD1,TRBJ2-3,TRBV19,once
TGTGCCAGCAGCTTAGGGACTAGCGACGGCAATGAGCAGTTCTTC,CASSLGTSDGNEQFF,TRBD2,TRBJ2-1,TRBV11-2,NA